Following are 26 T cell receptor beta chains from one sample sequenced in a study of T cell changes during pregnancy in multiple sclerosis. Repertoires were generated with immunoSEQ multiplex PCR, while TCRdb's copy carries only in-frame clones and drops some. The sample lists around 130,000 clones; 95% to 98% were seen once. The sample in question was peripheral blood, obtained after pregnancy. Every receptor here comes from a female donor with multiple sclerosis, enrolled in a pregnancy study.

The chain is built from TRBV4-2 and TRBJ2-3; D gene ambiguous. V was clipped by 6 bases and J by 2 bases, with 9 bases between them. The V gene's germline CDR1 is LGHNA and CDR2 YNFKEQ. CDR3 length: 13 amino acids. The CDR3 DNA is TGTGCCAGCAGTAGAGGCCCCACAGATACGCAGTATTTT. As protein: CASSRGPTDTQYF.

The V gene is TRBV28, the J gene TRBJ2-3; maybe TRBD2 (6 bases). The CDR3 has 15 residues. V lost 6 bases and J lost 4, with 17 bases in between. The germline V gene encodes CDR1 MDHEN and CDR2 SYDVKM. In DNA form, the CDR3 reads TGTGCCAGCAGCACCCGACTAGTTGGGGCAGATACGCAGTATTTT. It yields the protein CASSTRLVGADTQYF.

The rearrangement joins TRBV7-3 to TRBJ2-3, with 11 bases identical to TRBD2. J was trimmed by 4 bases and V by 4 bases; bases with no gene match: 4. CDR1 is SGHTA, CDR2 FQGTGA, per germline. The CDR3 totals 15 residues. CDR3 loop: CASSSSGRNADTQYF. CDR3 nucleotide sequence: TGTGCCAGCAGCTCTAGCGGGAGGAATGCAGATACGCAGTATTTT.

The chain links TRBV19 to TRBJ2-3; 7 positions match TRBD2. The CDR3 covers 16 residues. The germline V gene encodes CDR1 LNHDA and CDR2 SQIVND (reference sequence). V lost 4 bases to trimming and J lost 2 bases; unmatched junction nucleotides: 9. CDR3 coding DNA: TGTGCCAGTAGTACCCAGGGAGGGTTACCCACAGATACGCAGTATTTT. This encodes CASSTQGGLPTDTQYF.

This rearrangement joins TRBV7-2 to TRBJ2-5, with 7 nucleotides matching TRBD2. The CDR3 spans 13 residues. Trimming cost V 4 bases and J 7 bases; bases outside gene matches: 6. Per germline, CDR1 SGHTA and CDR2 FQGNSA. CDR3 bases: TGTGCCAGCAGCTGGACTAGTTTAGCGACCCAGTACTTC. This codes for CASSWTSLATQYF.

V gene TRBV6-5 combines with J gene TRBJ2-1; D is undetermined. Germline loops: CDR1 MNHEY, CDR2 SVGAGI. CDR3 size: 14 residues. V shed 2 bases and J shed 6 bases, with 11 bases lying between them. The CDR3 spells CASSYEALGNEQFF. The CDR3 bases are TGTGCCAGCAGTTACGAGGCTCTAGGCAATGAGCAGTTCTTC.

J is TRBJ2-1 and V is TRBV7-2; D is ambiguous. Trimming took off 5 bases at V and 9 bases at J, with 17 bases between the two ends. Germline V gene data show CDR1 as SGHTA and CDR2 as FQGNSA. The CDR3 has 14 amino acids. CDR3 region: CASSLNPGYGEQFF. CDR3 coding DNA: TGTGCCAGCAGCCTAAACCCAGGTTATGGTGAGCAGTTCTTC.

The chain carries TRBV5-6 and TRBJ2-1; 9 nucleotides line up with TRBD1. V was pared by 4 bases and J by 6 bases, with 11 bases of the junction left unmatched. The CDR3 length is 16 residues. Looked up from germline, CDR1 is SGHDT and CDR2 is YYEEEE. The CDR3 bases are TGTGCCAGCAGCCGAACGACCGGGACAGGGCTCAATGAGCAGTTCTTC. It translates to CASSRTTGTGLNEQFF. The full variable domain, completed using reference TRBV5-6 and TRBJ2-1, is DAGVTQSPTHLIKTRGQQVTLRCSPKSGHDTVSWYQQALGQGPQFIFQYYEEEERQRGNFPDRFSGHQFPNYSSELNVNALLLGDSALYLCASSRTTGTGLNEQFFGPGTRLTVL.

This clone appeared a single time. The rearrangement joins TRBV7-9 to TRBJ2-1, with TRBD1 as a possible D gene (6 bases). The V end was cut by 5 bases, the J end by 0 bases, with 14 bases between. CDR1 SEHNR and CDR2 FQNEAQ come from the germline V gene (reference sequence). The CDR3 extends over 16 amino acids. The CDR3 protein is CASSTQGISSYNEQFF. The CDR3 DNA follows: TGTGCCAGCAGCACACAGGGCATTAGCTCCTACAATGAGCAGTTCTTC.

The rearrangement links TRBV11-2 to TRBJ1-1, with unresolved D. The CDR3 has 15 amino acids. V lost 5 bases and J 1 base, leaving 14 bases between the germline ends. Germline V gene data show CDR1 as SGHAT and CDR2 as FQNNGV. The CDR3 loop reads CASSLHPSGNTEAFF. The CDR3 DNA follows: TGTGCCAGCAGCCTTCATCCCTCCGGGAACACTGAAGCTTTCTTT.

This clone was seen once. The CDR3 is CASSVTGGKEQYF. CDR3 DNA: TGTGCCAGCAGCGTCACAGGGGGCAAAGAGCAGTACTTC. The rearrangement links TRBV9 to TRBJ2-7, with TRBD1 matching 9 bases. CDR1 is SGDLS, CDR2 YYNGEE, per germline. V lost 2 bases and J lost 7; bases outside the gene matches: 4. The length of the CDR3 is 13 residues.

A single count supports this clone. This chain links TRBV25-1 with TRBJ2-1; 10 bases map to TRBD1. The CDR3 is made up of 15 amino acids. Germline values: CDR1 MGHDK, CDR2 SYGVNS. The J segment lost 4 bases and the V segment lost 5 bases, leaving 5 bases of the junction unmatched. CDR3 protein: CASSLTGGKYNEQFF. CDR3 in DNA: TGTGCCAGCAGTCTGACAGGGGGCAAATACAATGAGCAGTTCTTC. Full variable domain (outside the CDR3, taken from reference TRBV25-1 and TRBJ2-1): EADIYQTPRYLVIGTGKKITLECSQTMGHDKMYWYQQDPGMELHLIHYSYGVNSTEKGDLSSESTVSRIRTEHFPLTLESARPSHTSQYLCASSLTGGKYNEQFFGPGTRLTVL.

This clone was picked up a small number of times. The same CDR3 is also encoded by other DNA sequences in this sample. The chain has TRBV9 and TRBJ1-1; D not certain. With 0 bases removed from V and 1 base from J, the gap between germline ends came to 4 bases. Germline CDR1 reads SGDLS; CDR2 reads YYNGEE. The CDR3 is made up of 13 amino acids. The CDR3 nucleotides are TGTGCCAGCAGCGTAGCGGGGAACACTGAAGCTTTCTTT. As protein: CASSVAGNTEAFF.

The genes are TRBV27 and TRBJ2-1; 9 positions agree with TRBD2. The V and J ends lost 7 bases and 7 bases, in that order; junction bases with no gene match: 17. CDR1 MNHEY and CDR2 SMNVEV come from the germline V gene (reference sequence). The CDR3 is made up of 17 amino acids. CDR3 loop: CASTHERGGRARNEQFF. CDR3 sequence (DNA): TGTGCCAGCACCCATGAAAGGGGCGGGAGGGCAAGGAATGAGCAGTTCTTC.

The chain carries TRBV11-1 and TRBJ2-7, with 7 bases lining up with TRBD2. V shed 5 bases, J shed 4 bases, and the junction held 11 bases outside the gene matches. This CDR3 is 15 amino acids long. Germline values: CDR1 SGHAT, CDR2 FQDESV (reference sequence). The CDR3 DNA is TGTGCCAGCAGCACCCTAGTAGCGGGCTCTTACGAGCAGTACTTC. Amino acid sequence: CASSTLVAGSYEQYF.

This clone was recorded only once. As DNA, the CDR3 is TGTGCCAGCAAAGAGGACAGTCTTCGGGCGGAGCAGTACTTC. Amino acid sequence: CASKEDSLRAEQYF. The chain has TRBV28 and TRBJ2-7, with D possibly TRBD1 on 6 matching bases. CDR1 and CDR2 (germline): MDHEN, SYDVKM. V lost 7 bases, J lost 7 bases, and 20 bases lay in between. The CDR3 runs 14 residues.

The chain uses TRBV5-1 and TRBJ2-1; the D gene is possibly TRBD2 (5 bases). CDR3 length equals 14 residues. Trimming shortened V by 4 bases and J by 10 bases, and 18 bases separated the two germline ends. Looked up from germline, CDR1 is SGHRS and CDR2 is YFSETQ. CDR3 residues: CASSTGPGLEEQFF. CDR3 DNA: TGCGCCAGCAGCACCGGGCCAGGACTTGAGGAGCAGTTCTTC. The whole variable domain, remainder taken from reference TRBV5-1 and TRBJ2-1, is KAGVTQTPRYLIKTRGQQVTLSCSPISGHRSVSWYQQTPGQGLQFLFEYFSETQRNKGNFPGRFSGRQFSNSRSEMNVSTLELGDSALYLCASSTGPGLEEQFFGPGTRLTVL.

This CDR3 reads CASSPLAGPYYNEQFF. Here the CDR3 DNA reads TGTGCCAGCTCGCCTCTAGCGGGCCCGTATTACAATGAGCAGTTCTTC. The V and J genes are TRBV18 and TRBJ2-1, with TRBD2 matching over 8 bases. The CDR3 extends over 16 amino acids. Germline loops: CDR1 KGHSH, CDR2 LQKENI. The ends lost 6 bases at V and 4 bases at J; junction bases unmatched: 11.

The V call is TRBV2, the J call TRBJ2-5; weak D call: TRBD1 (6 bases). The CDR3 contains 15 residues. Germline-derived CDR1 and CDR2 are SNHLY and FYNNEI. With 1 base removed from V and 2 bases from J, the gap between germline ends came to 11 bases. The CDR3 region has the DNA TGTGCCAGCAGTGAAGAGGGGGAGCATCAAGAGACCCAGTACTTC. Protein product: CASSEEGEHQETQYF.

This sequence joins TRBV29-1 and TRBJ2-7; possible D gene TRBD2, 6 bases. The V gene's germline CDR1 is SQVTM and CDR2 ANQGSEA. The CDR3 loop spans 13 amino acids. V was cut by 6 bases and J by 3 bases, with 15 bases left in between. In DNA form, the CDR3 reads TGCAGCGTCGGGACTTCCCAACGCTACGAGCAGTACTTC. It translates to CSVGTSQRYEQYF.

The V and J genes are TRBV19 and TRBJ2-3; 15 bases fit TRBD2. CDR1 is LNHDA, CDR2 SQIVND, per germline (reference sequence). V lost 1 base, J lost 0 bases, and 8 bases stayed unmatched. There are 20 residues in the CDR3. For the CDR3, the DNA is TGTGCCAGTAGTATAGGATGGGGACTAGCGGGAGGACCTAGCACAGATACGCAGTATTTT. Its translation: CASSIGWGLAGGPSTDTQYF.

V and J are TRBV5-6 and TRBJ1-5; a possible D gene is TRBD1 (6 bases). This CDR3 has 17 residues. Germline values: CDR1 SGHDT, CDR2 YYEEEE. Trimming shortened V by 2 bases and J by 4 bases, and 19 bases separated the two germline ends. The CDR3 DNA reads TGTGCCAGCAGCTTCGGGAAACTGGGACAAGTTAATCAGCCCCAGCATTTT. It encodes CASSFGKLGQVNQPQHF.

The chain's CDR3 is CAISERLMGGGTGELFF. For the CDR3, the DNA is TGTGCCATCAGTGAGCGCCTGATGGGGGGAGGCACCGGGGAGCTGTTTTTT. V and J are TRBV10-3 and TRBJ2-2; maybe TRBD2 (6 bases). V lost 2 bases, J lost 4 bases, and 17 bases lay in between. Germline V gene sequence: CDR1 ENHRY, CDR2 SYGVKD. CDR3 length equals 17 residues.

This chain connects TRBV7-9 to TRBJ1-5; 8 nucleotides align to TRBD1. The V and J ends lost 5 bases and 2 bases, in that order; junction bases with no gene match: 5. This CDR3 has 15 residues. From germline, CDR1 is SEHNR and CDR2 FQNEAQ (reference sequence). The CDR3 region has the DNA TGTGCCAGCAGCCACGGACAGGGTGGCAATCAGCCCCAGCATTTT. It encodes CASSHGQGGNQPQHF.

The chain recombines TRBV14 with TRBJ1-2, with TRBD1 as a possible D gene (5 bases). The V gene's germline CDR1 is SGHDN and CDR2 FVKESK. This CDR3 is 13 amino acids long. Trimming took off 1 base at V and 9 bases at J, with 12 bases between the two ends. CDR3 in amino acids: CASSQVQGLRYTF. CDR3 in DNA: TGTGCCAGCAGCCAAGTCCAGGGACTACGCTACACCTTC.

V gene TRBV4-1 combines with J gene TRBJ2-7; a weak D match, TRBD1 (5 bases). Between the trimmed V and J ends, which lost 1 base and 2 bases, there was a span of 6 bases. Germline CDR1 is MGHRA and CDR2 is YSYEKL. CDR3 length equals 13 residues. The CDR3 nucleotides read TGCGCCAGCAGCCAAGGCAGGGCCTACGAGCAGTACTTC. Protein product: CASSQGRAYEQYF.